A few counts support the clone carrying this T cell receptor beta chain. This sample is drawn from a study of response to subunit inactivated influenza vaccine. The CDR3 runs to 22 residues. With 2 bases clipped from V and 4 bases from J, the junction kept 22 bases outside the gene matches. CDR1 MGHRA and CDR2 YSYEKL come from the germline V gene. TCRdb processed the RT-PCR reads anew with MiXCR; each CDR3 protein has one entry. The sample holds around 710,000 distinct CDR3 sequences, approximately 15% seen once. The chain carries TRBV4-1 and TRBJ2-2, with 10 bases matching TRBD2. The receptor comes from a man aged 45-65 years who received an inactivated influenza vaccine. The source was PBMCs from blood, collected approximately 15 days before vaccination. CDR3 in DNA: TGCGCCAGCAGCCAATCCGCGGCGTTTCTAGCGGGAGCCGCTGAGGGCACCGGGGAGCTGTTTTTT. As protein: CASSQSAAFLAGAAEGTGELFF.